This is a list of T cell receptor beta chains from one sample in a study of T cell changes during pregnancy in multiple sclerosis. Assay used: immunoSEQ multiplex PCR; TCRdb lists only in-frame clones, some missing. The sample consists of about 32,000 clones, approximately 89% of them appearing once. Source: CD8+ T cells from peripheral blood mononuclear cells, taken in the first trimester of pregnancy. The receptors stem from a female donor with multiple sclerosis, enrolled in a pregnancy study. CDR3s include the opening cysteine and the closing phenylalanine or tryptophan. D genes are given only for firm matches. Rows may omit the clone size; those that give it use once, few, many or a size class.

TRBJ2-3,14,-,TRBV10-1,-,CASSELSVTDTQYF,TGCGCCAGCAGTGAGTTGTCCGTGACAGATACGCAGTATTTT
TRBJ2-7,15,-,TRBV28,-,CASSLVPGLSYEQYF,TGTGCCAGCAGTTTAGTCCCAGGGTTATCCTACGAGCAGTACTTC
TRBJ1-5,15,-,TRBV27,TRBD1,CASSWTGWANQPQHF,TGTGCCAGCAGCTGGACAGGGTGGGCTAATCAGCCCCAGCATTTT
TRBJ1-1,14,-,TRBV2,-,CASSPTDLNTEAFF,TGTGCCAGCAGCCCGACAGATCTGAACACTGAAGCTTTCTTT
TRBJ2-7,15,-,TRBV5-6,TRBD2,CASSFPSSGVYEQYF,TGTGCCAGCAGCTTCCCCAGCAGCGGGGTCTACGAGCAGTACTTC
TRBJ2-1,15,-,TRBV2,-,CASSSYRPYDNEQFF,TGTGCCAGCAGTTCTTACAGGCCCTATGACAATGAGCAGTTCTTC
TRBJ2-5,14,-,TRBV5-6,-,CASSFGTLQETQYF,TGTGCCAGCAGCTTTGGGACTCTCCAAGAGACCCAGTACTTC
TRBJ2-7,12,-,TRBV7-9,-,CASDSGSYEQYF,TGTGCCAGTGATAGCGGATCCTACGAGCAGTACTTC
TRBJ2-1,15,-,TRBV18,TRBD2,CASSPLGRTLGEQFF,TGTGCCAGCTCACCACTCGGGAGGACCTTGGGTGAGCAGTTCTTC
TRBJ1-1,12,-,TRBV7-9,TRBD1,CASSIGTGEAFF,TGTGCCAGCAGCATCGGGACAGGTGAAGCTTTCTTT
TRBJ2-1,15,-,TRBV9,-,CASSVSRTAYNEQFF,TGTGCCAGCAGCGTATCTCGGACAGCCTACAATGAGCAGTTCTTC
TRBJ2-5,13,-,TRBV27,-,CASAYTGSETQYF,TGTGCCAGCGCCTATACAGGGAGCGAGACCCAGTACTTC
TRBJ2-7,13,-,TRBV5-1,-,CASSLSSSYEQYF,TGCGCCAGCAGCTTATCCTCCTCCTACGAGCAGTACTTC
TRBJ2-1,15,few,TRBV27,TRBD2,CASSAGTSGKNEQFF,TGTGCCAGCAGTGCAGGGACTAGCGGGAAGAATGAGCAGTTCTTC
TRBJ2-1,15,-,TRBV27,TRBD2,CASSESGSSYNEQFF,TGTGCCAGCAGTGAGAGCGGGAGTAGCTACAATGAGCAGTTCTTC
TRBJ2-7,13,-,TRBV19,-,CASSAGSPYEQYF,TGTGCCAGTAGTGCAGGGTCCCCCTACGAGCAGTACTTC
TRBJ2-5,15,-,TRBV5-1,TRBD2,CASTLGGGLQETQYF,TGCGCCAGCACTCTGGGCGGGGGATTACAAGAGACCCAGTACTTC
TRBJ2-3,15,once,TRBV2,TRBD1,CASNVQGYRTDTQYF,TGTGCCAGCAACGTACAGGGGTATCGCACAGATACGCAGTATTTT
TRBJ2-1,16,-,TRBV6-1,TRBD2,CASSEEGLSGPYEQFF,TGTGCCAGCAGTGAAGAAGGGCTTAGCGGGCCCTACGAGCAGTTCTTC
TRBJ2-3,13,-,TRBV10-2,-,CASSDRQTDTQYF,TGCGCCAGCAGTGACCGACAGACAGATACGCAGTATTTT
TRBJ2-1,18,once,TRBV4-1,TRBD2,CASTPGLADLSSYNEQFF,TGCGCCAGCACCCCGGGACTAGCGGACCTGAGCTCCTACAATGAGCAGTTCTTC
TRBJ2-3,14,-,TRBV27,-,CASSFYGSTDTQYF,TGTGCCAGCAGTTTTTACGGGAGCACAGATACGCAGTATTTT
TRBJ1-3,13,-,TRBV5-4,-,CAGSPPDGNTIYF,TGTGCCGGCTCGCCGCCCGATGGAAACACCATATATTTT
TRBJ1-5,19,-,TRBV27,TRBD1,CASSLSPTGGAYSNQPQHF,TGTGCCAGCAGTTTATCCCCCACAGGGGGCGCATATAGCAATCAGCCCCAGCATTTT
TRBJ1-5,14,-,TRBV5-1,-,CASSLSVGEKPQHF,TGCGCCAGCAGCTTGTCTGTAGGGGAAAAGCCCCAGCATTTT
TRBJ2-1,15,-,TRBV19,TRBD2,CASSDLAGVGNEQFF,TGTGCCAGTAGCGACCTAGCGGGAGTAGGCAATGAGCAGTTCTTC
TRBJ2-5,18,-,TRBV11-1,TRBD1,CASSPGDAGTGHQETQYF,TGTGCCAGCAGCCCCGGGGACGCCGGGACAGGTCACCAAGAGACCCAGTACTTC
TRBJ2-7,15,-,TRBV27,TRBD2,CASSPELAGVYEQYF,TGTGCCAGCAGTCCAGAACTAGCGGGAGTCTACGAGCAGTACTTC
TRBJ2-7,12,-,TRBV27,-,CASSLLGGEQYF,TGTGCCAGCAGTTTATTAGGGGGAGAGCAGTACTTC
TRBJ1-1,14,-,TRBV5-1,-,CASSGGLSNTEAFF,TGCGCCAGCAGCGGGGGACTTTCGAACACTGAAGCTTTCTTT
TRBJ2-7,15,-,TRBV11-2,TRBD2,CASSSPGLGLHEQYF,TGTGCCAGCAGCTCGCCGGGACTAGGCCTCCACGAGCAGTACTTC
TRBJ1-2,16,-,TRBV7-9,-,CASSLAGSRALDGYTF,TGTGCCAGCAGCTTAGCGGGGTCGAGGGCATTGGATGGCTACACCTTC
TRBJ2-1,15,-,TRBV27,TRBD2,CASSFASGGYNEQFF,TGTGCCAGCAGTTTCGCTAGCGGGGGTTACAATGAGCAGTTCTTC